Included here is one TCR beta chain sequence, with context. Its antigen is as yet unknown. V gave up 3 bases and J gave up 10 bases, with 19 bases separating them. This CDR3 contains 15 residues. Per germline, CDR1 ENHRY and CDR2 SYGVKD. These data originate in a study of human thymus T cells. Thymus tissue for the work was resected from patients undergoing corrective heart surgery. Having surgery to correct congenital heart defects, healthy Finnish infants acted as the donors. This table comes from immunoSEQ multiplex PCR, and its TCRdb copy is limited to in-frame clones, with some not included. The sample holds about 78,000 clones, 96% seen once. General study points: Related research described thymic repertoires that were highly overlapping among unrelated individuals. V and J gene usage appeared biased in thymic and blood repertoires.

This chain links TRBV10-3 with TRBJ2-1, with D perhaps matching TRBD2 (5 bases). The sequencing sample was made of thymus tissue. The sequence was collected from a boy in the first two years of life with a congenital heart defect but otherwise immunologically healthy. In DNA form, the CDR3 reads TGTGCCATCAGTGAACGCCTAGTCAACCGAGGGGAGCAGTTCTTC. As protein: CAISERLVNRGEQFF.